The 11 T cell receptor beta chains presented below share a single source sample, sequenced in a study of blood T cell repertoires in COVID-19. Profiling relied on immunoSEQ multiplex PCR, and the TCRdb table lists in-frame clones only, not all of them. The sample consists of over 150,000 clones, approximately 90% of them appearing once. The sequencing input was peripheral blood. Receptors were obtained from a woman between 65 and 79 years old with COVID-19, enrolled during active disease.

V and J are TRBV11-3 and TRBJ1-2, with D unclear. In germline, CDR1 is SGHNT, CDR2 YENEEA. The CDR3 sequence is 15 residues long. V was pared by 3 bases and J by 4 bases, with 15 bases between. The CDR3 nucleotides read TGTGCCAGCAGCTTTAGCGCGCACGGCTTCTATGGCTACACCTTC. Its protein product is CASSFSAHGFYGYTF.

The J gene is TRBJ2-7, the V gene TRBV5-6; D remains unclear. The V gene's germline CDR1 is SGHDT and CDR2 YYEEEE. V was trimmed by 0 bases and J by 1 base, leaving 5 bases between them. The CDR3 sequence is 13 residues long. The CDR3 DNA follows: TGTGCCAGCAGCTTGGTTTCTTCCTACGAGCAGTACTTC. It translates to CASSLVSSYEQYF.

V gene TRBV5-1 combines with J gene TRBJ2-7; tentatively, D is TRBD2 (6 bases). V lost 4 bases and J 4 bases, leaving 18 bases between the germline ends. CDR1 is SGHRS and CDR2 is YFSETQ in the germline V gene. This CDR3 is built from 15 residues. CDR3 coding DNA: TGCGCCAGCAGCACCCTCGGGGGAAGAGATTACGAGCAGTACTTC. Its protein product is CASSTLGGRDYEQYF.

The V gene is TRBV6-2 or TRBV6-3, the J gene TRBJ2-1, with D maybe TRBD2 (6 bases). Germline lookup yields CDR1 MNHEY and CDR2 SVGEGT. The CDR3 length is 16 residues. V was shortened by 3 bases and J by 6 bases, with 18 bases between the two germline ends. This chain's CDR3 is CASSYVVHLGGNEQFF. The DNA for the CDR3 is TGTGCCAGCAGTTATGTTGTGCATCTGGGGGGCAATGAGCAGTTCTTC.

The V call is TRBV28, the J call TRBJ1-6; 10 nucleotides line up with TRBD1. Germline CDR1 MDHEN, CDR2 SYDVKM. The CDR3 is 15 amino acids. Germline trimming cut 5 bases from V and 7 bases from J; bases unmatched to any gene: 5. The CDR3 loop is CASSGGQGRNSPLHF. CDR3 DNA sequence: TGTGCCAGCAGTGGGGGACAGGGGAGGAATTCACCCCTCCACTTT. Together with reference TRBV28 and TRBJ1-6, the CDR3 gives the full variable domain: DVKVTQSSRYLVKRTGEKVFLECVQDMDHENMFWYRQDPGLGLRLIYFSYDVKMKEKGDIPEGYSVSREKKERFSLILESASTNQTSMYLCASSGGQGRNSPLHFGNGTRLTVT.

CDR3 in DNA: TGTGCCAGCAGCATAGGGACAGGTTTGAACACTGAAGCTTTCTTT. As protein: CASSIGTGLNTEAFF. The chain has TRBV5-5 and TRBJ1-1; 8 nucleotides agree with TRBD1. CDR1 is SGHKS and CDR2 is YYEKEE in the germline V gene (reference sequence). The junction had 5 bases not matched to a gene; V was cut back by 4 bases and J by 0 bases. The CDR3 contains 15 residues.

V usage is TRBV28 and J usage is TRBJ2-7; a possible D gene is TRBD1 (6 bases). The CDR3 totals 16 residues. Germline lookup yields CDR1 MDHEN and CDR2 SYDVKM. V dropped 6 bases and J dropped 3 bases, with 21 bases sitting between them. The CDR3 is CASRTRGPGQFYEQYF. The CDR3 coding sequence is TGTGCCAGCAGAACGCGTGGACCGGGACAATTCTACGAGCAGTACTTC. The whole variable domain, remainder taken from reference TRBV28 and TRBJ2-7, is DVKVTQSSRYLVKRTGEKVFLECVQDMDHENMFWYRQDPGLGLRLIYFSYDVKMKEKGDIPEGYSVSREKKERFSLILESASTNQTSMYLCASRTRGPGQFYEQYFGPGTRLTVT.

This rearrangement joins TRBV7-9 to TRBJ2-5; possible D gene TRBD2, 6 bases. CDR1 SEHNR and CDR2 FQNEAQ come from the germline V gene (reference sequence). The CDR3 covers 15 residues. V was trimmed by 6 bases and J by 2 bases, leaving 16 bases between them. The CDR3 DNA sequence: TGTGCCAGCAGGCCAGCTGGAGGGGTTCAAGAGACCCAGTACTTC. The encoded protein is CASRPAGGVQETQYF.

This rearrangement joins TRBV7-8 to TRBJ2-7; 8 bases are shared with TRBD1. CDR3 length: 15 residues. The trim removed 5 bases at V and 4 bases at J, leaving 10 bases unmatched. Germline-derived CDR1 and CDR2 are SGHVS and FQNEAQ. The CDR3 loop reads CASSDLRTGRYEQYF. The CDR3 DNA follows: TGTGCCAGCAGCGACTTAAGGACAGGGCGGTACGAGCAGTACTTC.

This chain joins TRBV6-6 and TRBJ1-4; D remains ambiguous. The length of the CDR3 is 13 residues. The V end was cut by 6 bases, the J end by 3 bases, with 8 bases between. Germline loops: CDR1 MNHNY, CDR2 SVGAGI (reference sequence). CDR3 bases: TGTGCCAGCAGCCGGTCCCCTAATGAAAAACTGTTTTTT. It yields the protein CASSRSPNEKLFF.

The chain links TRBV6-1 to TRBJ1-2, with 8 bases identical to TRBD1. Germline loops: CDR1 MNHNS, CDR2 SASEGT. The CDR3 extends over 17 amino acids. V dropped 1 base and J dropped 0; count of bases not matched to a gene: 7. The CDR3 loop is CASSEGTGRAANYGYTF. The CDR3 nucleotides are TGTGCCAGCAGTGAAGGGACAGGGAGGGCAGCTAACTATGGCTACACCTTC.